Listed here are 12 T cell receptor beta chains from one sample, sequenced in a study of Ad26.COV2.S vaccination and SARS-CoV-2 variants. Treatment defined: some 20 received Ad26.COV2.S at low or high dose, single or two shots; 5 received placebo; per-sample allocation not given. All samples were drawn on day 63, counting from the first vaccine or placebo injection. Libraries were prepared by immunoSEQ multiplex PCR; TCRdb keeps only in-frame clonotypes and omits some of them. The sample records about 400,000 clones, 88% being singletons. Sequences were derived from peripheral blood, sampled in a trial of Ad26.COV2.S vaccine versus placebo. These receptor sequences come from a person aged 18-65 years who received the Ad26.COV2.S COVID-19 vaccine or a placebo.

The V and J genes are TRBV27 and TRBJ1-1; a weak D match, TRBD1 (5 bases). Germline-derived CDR1 and CDR2 are MNHEY and SMNVEV (reference sequence). CDR3 size: 16 residues. Trimming took 4 bases from V and 2 from J, leaving 17 bases between them. CDR3 in DNA: TGTGCCAGCAGTTCAATTCCAGGGCCGGTTAACACTGAAGCTTTCTTT. It codes for CASSSIPGPVNTEAFF.

This rearrangement joins TRBV5-1 to TRBJ2-2; 8 positions match TRBD1. V shed 3 bases and J 2 bases; nucleotides not matched to a gene: 12. Germline assignment: CDR1 SGHRS and CDR2 YFSETQ. This CDR3 spans 18 amino acids. The DNA of the CDR3 is TGCGCCAGCAGCTATTCTACTCTCGGACAGGGAAACACCGGGGAGCTGTTTTTT. Protein sequence: CASSYSTLGQGNTGELFF. The complete variable domain, with remaining parts taken from reference TRBV5-1 and TRBJ2-2, reads KAGVTQTPRYLIKTRGQQVTLSCSPISGHRSVSWYQQTPGQGLQFLFEYFSETQRNKGNFPGRFSGRQFSNSRSEMNVSTLELGDSALYLCASSYSTLGQGNTGELFFGEGSRLTVL.

The rearrangement uses TRBV3-1 (or the pseudogene TRBV3-2) and TRBJ2-3; 10 bases match TRBD1. Trimming took 4 bases from V and 6 from J; bases not matched to a gene: 7. There are 15 residues in the CDR3. CDR1 is LGHDT and CDR2 is YNNKEL in the germline V gene (reference sequence). As DNA, the CDR3 is TGTGCCAGCAGCCCACTGACAGGGGGCTCGGATACGCAGTATTTT. It is translated as CASSPLTGGSDTQYF.

The genes are TRBV11-1 and TRBJ2-7; D is undetermined. The CDR3 spans 13 residues. Germline V CDR1 and CDR2: SGHAT, FQDESV (reference sequence). Trimming removed 1 base from V and 4 bases from J, with 8 bases in between. The CDR3 DNA reads as TGTGCCAGCAGCTTAGGGGCCGCGTACGAGCAGTACTTC. Its translation: CASSLGAAYEQYF.

A remark on this clone: This same CDR3 is encoded by further DNA sequences in the sample. This chain connects TRBV19 to TRBJ2-2; TRBD1 is a possible D gene (6 bases). Per the germline V gene, CDR1 is LNHDA and CDR2 is SQIVND (reference sequence). Trimming left V 4 bases short and J 3 bases short, with 9 bases between. This CDR3 is built from 14 residues. DNA of the CDR3: TGTGCCAGTAGTACAACAGGGTACACCGGGGAGCTGTTTTTT. Its translation is CASSTTGYTGELFF.

The CDR3, as DNA: TGTGCCAGCAGGGATGGAATTTCACCCCTCCACTTT. Encoded protein: CASRDGISPLHF. J is TRBJ1-6 and V is TRBV27; D not resolved. V gave up 6 bases and J gave up 9 bases, with 9 bases separating them. The CDR3 extends over 12 amino acids. Germline assignment: CDR1 MNHEY and CDR2 SMNVEV (reference sequence).

This chain links TRBV30 with TRBJ1-1; TRBD1 might be the D (5 bases). V was pared by 4 bases and J by 3 bases, with 6 bases between. The CDR3 spans 11 residues. In germline, CDR1 is GTSNPN, CDR2 SVGIG (reference sequence). CDR3 residues: CAWTGYTEAFF. The CDR3 DNA is TGTGCCTGGACAGGGTACACTGAAGCTTTCTTT.

This clone has just a few counts. The CDR3 region is CASSYRAEEVLFF. For the CDR3, the DNA is TGTGCCAGCAGTTACCGGGCGGAGGAAGTACTGTTTTTT. The V call is TRBV6-5, the J call TRBJ1-4, with D unresolved. Germline V gene lookup returns CDR1 MNHEY and CDR2 SVGAGI. CDR3 size: 13 residues. V dropped 2 bases and J dropped 13 bases, with 14 bases sitting between them.

The chain carries TRBV27 and TRBJ1-5, with D unclear. Germline assignment: CDR1 MNHEY and CDR2 SMNVEV (reference sequence). The germline V and J ends were trimmed by 4 bases and 1 base, with 8 bases remaining between them. This CDR3 comprises 14 residues. The CDR3 DNA sequence: TGTGCCAGCAGTTGGCAGGCAAGCAATCAGCCCCAGCATTTT. It yields the protein CASSWQASNQPQHF.

Notes on this clone: Other DNA variants within this sample encode the same CDR3. This chain joins TRBV7-3 and TRBJ2-2; TRBD2 is a possible D gene (5 bases). CDR3 length equals 14 residues. Trimming took 1 base from V and 4 from J, leaving 7 bases between them. Germline V gives CDR1 SGHTA, CDR2 FQGTGA. The CDR3 sequence is CASSLNGGTGELFF. The CDR3 DNA reads as TGTGCCAGCAGCTTAAACGGAGGCACCGGGGAGCTGTTTTTT.

This sequence joins TRBV4-1 and TRBJ2-1, with TRBD2 matching over 13 bases. The CDR3 contains 15 residues. Germline CDR1 reads MGHRA; CDR2 reads YSYEKL. Trimming took 4 bases from V and 9 from J; bases not matched to a gene: 6. The CDR3 reads CASSPGLAGAVEQFF. CDR3 nucleotides: TGCGCCAGCAGCCCAGGACTAGCGGGGGCCGTTGAGCAGTTCTTC.

Only one count was recorded for this clone. V gene TRBV28 combines with J gene TRBJ1-5; 8 bases are a match to TRBD1. The junction had 9 bases not matched to a gene; V was cut back by 5 bases and J by 3 bases. The germline V gene has CDR1 MDHEN and CDR2 SYDVKM. The CDR3 is 16 amino acids. The CDR3 bases are TGTGCCAGCAGTGTAGCCAGGGGGCAGTTCAATCAGCCCCAGCATTTT. This encodes CASSVARGQFNQPQHF.